This record looks at one T cell receptor beta chain sequence and its context. This sample was included in a study of blood T cell repertoires in COVID-19. The wider study: Samples came from the United States, Italy and Spain, spanning acute and convalescent COVID-19.

Per the study methods: How many nucleated cells were present was estimated from reference gene primer amplification. Clones were sequenced by immunoSEQ multiplex PCR, and TCRdb holds only the in-frame ones, with some missing. The D gene and trimming were derived from the DNA, and the V and J assignments and clone size from that table. Seen here are 270,000 or so clones, around 88% observed once, and the top ten hold approximately 1.2%. Per germline, CDR1 PRHDT and CDR2 FYEKMQ (reference sequence). V lost 4 bases, J lost 4 bases, and 8 bases stayed unmatched. The CDR3 length is 16 residues. All enrollees were about 18 to 89 years old and from roughly 22 US areas.

The sample was PBMCs or T cells enriched from blood (not recorded which). The receptor was derived from a woman in her 40s with acute COVID-19. This sequence joins TRBV13 and TRBJ2-7, with TRBD2 matching over 12 bases. CDR3 region: CASSSETSGRSYEQYF. CDR3 bases: TGTGCCAGCAGCTCAGAGACTAGCGGGAGATCTTACGAGCAGTACTTC.